The clone carrying this TCR beta chain was seen only a few times. The antigen remains unidentified. The source of the sample is a study of CD8 T cells in ankylosing spondylitis. Findings and caveats of the study: Reports say disease-linked clones showed up significantly more in matched ankylosing spondylitis synovial fluid. One TCR beta motif, made up of roughly eight highly homologous variants, appeared characteristic of ankylosing spondylitis blood.

The germline V gene has CDR1 SNHLY and CDR2 FYNNEI. The CDR3 spans 17 residues. The V and J ends lost 1 base and 5 bases, in that order; junction bases with no gene match: 11. TCRdb reprocessed the 5' RACE reads with MiXCR, giving one entry per CDR3 protein. The data contain 700,000 or so distinct CDR3 sequences, over 15% of them singletons. The chain combines TRBV2 with TRBJ1-5, with TRBD1 matching over 7 bases. The source material was blood, either unsorted or a sorted T cell fraction (not recorded which). The source of this sequence is a male donor with ankylosing spondylitis. The CDR3 loop is CASSEGRGQEMYQPQHF. DNA of the CDR3: TGTGCCAGCAGTGAAGGTAGGGGGCAAGAAATGTATCAGCCCCAGCATTTT.